This is a list of T cell receptor beta chains from one sample in a study of technical replicates of blood from a handful of donors. Measured with immunoSEQ multiplex PCR; TCRdb has only the in-frame clones, and not every one. The sample has about 58,000 clones; 91% are singletons. The sample consisted of PBMCs. The source is a human donor in good health. Some clones in this sample may be carry-over from other donors' samples. Both conserved end residues are part of each CDR3. D genes are given only for firm matches. A row's size may be missing; if present it is once, few, many or a size class.

v_gene: TRBV4-3
abundance: -
d_gene: TRBD2
j_gene: TRBJ2-7
CDR3aa: CASSPGLAGGQYF
CDR3nt: TGCGCCAGCAGCCCAGGACTAGCGGGAGGGCAGTACTTC

v_gene: TRBV6-6
abundance: -
d_gene: -
j_gene: TRBJ1-2
CDR3aa: CASSYSTGSWGYTF
CDR3nt: TGTGCCAGCAGTTACTCGACAGGCAGCTGGGGCTACACCTTC

v_gene: TRBV6-6
abundance: few
d_gene: -
j_gene: TRBJ1-3
CDR3aa: CASRILSGNTIYF
CDR3nt: TGTGCCAGCAGAATCCTCTCTGGAAACACCATATATTTT

v_gene: TRBV5-4
abundance: once
d_gene: TRBD2
j_gene: TRBJ2-7
CDR3aa: CASSSGLAGGLREQYF
CDR3nt: TGTGCCAGCAGCTCTGGACTAGCGGGGGGCCTCCGGGAGCAGTACTTC

v_gene: TRBV4-1
abundance: -
d_gene: -
j_gene: TRBJ2-1
CDR3aa: CASSQREQASSYNEQFF
CDR3nt: TGCGCCAGCAGCCAAAGGGAACAGGCGAGCTCCTACAATGAGCAGTTCTTC

v_gene: TRBV7-8
abundance: -
d_gene: -
j_gene: TRBJ1-5
CDR3aa: CASSADLGHSNQPQHF
CDR3nt: TGTGCCAGCAGCGCCGACCTCGGACATAGCAATCAGCCCCAGCATTTT

v_gene: TRBV4-1
abundance: -
d_gene: TRBD2
j_gene: TRBJ2-1
CDR3aa: CASSQTGGSYNEQFF
CDR3nt: TGCGCCAGCAGCCAAACGGGAGGCTCCTACAATGAGCAGTTCTTC

v_gene: TRBV4-2
abundance: -
d_gene: TRBD2
j_gene: TRBJ2-4
CDR3aa: CASSQVAGVVFYDKNIQYF
CDR3nt: TGTGCCAGCAGCCAAGTAGCGGGAGTCGTGTTCTATGACAAAAACATTCAGTACTTC

v_gene: TRBV2
abundance: -
d_gene: -
j_gene: TRBJ1-1
CDR3aa: CAHLGAYTEAFF
CDR3nt: TGTGCCCATTTAGGGGCGTATACTGAAGCTTTCTTT

v_gene: TRBV18
abundance: -
d_gene: -
j_gene: TRBJ1-6
CDR3aa: CASSPQGPESPLHF
CDR3nt: TGTGCCAGCTCACCCCAGGGCCCGGAATCACCCCTCCACTTT

v_gene: TRBV29-1
abundance: -
d_gene: -
j_gene: TRBJ1-2
CDR3aa: CSVATPPGSNTF
CDR3nt: TGCAGCGTAGCCACCCCTCCAGGGTCCAACACCTTC

v_gene: TRBV30
abundance: -
d_gene: TRBD1
j_gene: TRBJ1-1
CDR3aa: CAWCRQGYLTNTEAFF
CDR3nt: TGTGCCTGGTGCCGACAGGGATATCTTACGAACACTGAAGCTTTCTTT

v_gene: TRBV5-6
abundance: -
d_gene: -
j_gene: TRBJ1-5
CDR3aa: CASSLYWRGLDQPQHF
CDR3nt: TGTGCCAGCAGCTTGTATTGGAGGGGTTTGGATCAGCCCCAGCATTTT

v_gene: TRBV7-3
abundance: -
d_gene: -
j_gene: TRBJ2-7
CDR3aa: CASGKDSSHEQYF
CDR3nt: TGTGCCAGCGGGAAGGACAGTTCCCACGAGCAGTACTTC

v_gene: TRBV5-6
abundance: -
d_gene: -
j_gene: TRBJ1-2
CDR3aa: CASSLRQAFGYTF
CDR3nt: TGTGCCAGCAGCTTGCGTCAGGCATTTGGCTACACCTTC

v_gene: TRBV5-6
abundance: once
d_gene: TRBD1
j_gene: TRBJ1-4
CDR3aa: CASSWGQLRATNEKLFF
CDR3nt: TGTGCCAGCAGCTGGGGACAGCTCCGCGCAACTAATGAAAAACTGTTTTTT

v_gene: TRBV18
abundance: -
d_gene: -
j_gene: TRBJ1-5
CDR3aa: CASSPDELSPQHF
CDR3nt: TGTGCCAGCTCCCCGGATGAACTATCGCCCCAGCATTTT

v_gene: TRBV2
abundance: few
d_gene: TRBD2
j_gene: TRBJ2-3
CDR3aa: CASKLAGTSSTDTQYF
CDR3nt: TGTGCCAGCAAACTAGCTGGGACTAGCAGTACAGATACGCAGTATTTT

v_gene: TRBV7-2
abundance: -
d_gene: -
j_gene: TRBJ2-1
CDR3aa: CASSPTGGRHNEQFF
CDR3nt: TGTGCCAGCAGCCCTACCGGCGGGCGACACAATGAGCAGTTCTTC

v_gene: TRBV2
abundance: -
d_gene: -
j_gene: TRBJ2-3
CDR3aa: CASNDEADTQYF
CDR3nt: TGTGCCAGCAATGACGAGGCAGATACGCAGTATTTT

v_gene: TRBV4-2
abundance: once
d_gene: -
j_gene: TRBJ2-5
CDR3aa: CASSQGASDRQETQYF
CDR3nt: TGTGCCAGCAGCCAAGGGGCTAGCGATCGCCAAGAGACCCAGTACTTC

v_gene: TRBV23-1
abundance: -
d_gene: TRBD1
j_gene: TRBJ1-5
CDR3aa: CASSRRGHGNQPQHF
CDR3nt: TGCGCCAGCAGTCGCAGGGGGCACGGCAATCAGCCCCAGCATTTT

v_gene: TRBV2
abundance: -
d_gene: -
j_gene: TRBJ1-1
CDR3aa: CAITGGEAFF
CDR3nt: TGTGCCATCACGGGTGGGGAAGCTTTCTTT

v_gene: TRBV11-1
abundance: -
d_gene: -
j_gene: TRBJ1-1
CDR3aa: CASSPRQENTEAFF
CDR3nt: TGTGCCAGCAGCCCTAGACAGGAGAACACTGAAGCTTTCTTT

v_gene: TRBV6-5
abundance: -
d_gene: -
j_gene: TRBJ1-3
CDR3aa: CASSYQSGGRGNTIYF
CDR3nt: TGTGCCAGCAGTTACCAATCGGGGGGACGTGGAAACACCATATATTTT

v_gene: TRBV7-2
abundance: once
d_gene: TRBD2
j_gene: TRBJ2-1
CDR3aa: CASSWGGTYNEQFF
CDR3nt: TGTGCCAGCAGCTGGGGGGGAACCTACAATGAGCAGTTCTTC

v_gene: TRBV29-1
abundance: -
d_gene: TRBD1
j_gene: TRBJ1-1
CDR3aa: CSVLWAESGTGVNTEAFF
CDR3nt: TGCAGCGTTCTGTGGGCCGAATCCGGGACAGGGGTTAACACTGAAGCTTTCTTT

v_gene: TRBV5-4
abundance: -
d_gene: -
j_gene: TRBJ2-3
CDR3aa: CASSRGGSDTQYF
CDR3nt: TGTGCCAGCAGCCGGGGAGGCTCAGATACGCAGTATTTT

v_gene: TRBV5-1
abundance: -
d_gene: TRBD1
j_gene: TRBJ1-1
CDR3aa: CASSRGQGVMNTEAFF
CDR3nt: TGCGCCAGCAGCAGAGGACAGGGGGTTATGAACACTGAAGCTTTCTTT

v_gene: TRBV7-9
abundance: once
d_gene: TRBD1
j_gene: TRBJ2-7
CDR3aa: CASTMTGVTHEQYF
CDR3nt: TGTGCCAGCACTATGACAGGGGTTACCCACGAGCAGTACTTC

v_gene: TRBV5-4
abundance: -
d_gene: TRBD1
j_gene: TRBJ2-7
CDR3aa: CASSSTGGWQYF
CDR3nt: TGTGCCAGCAGCTCCACAGGGGGCTGGCAGTACTTC

v_gene: TRBV5-4
abundance: -
d_gene: -
j_gene: TRBJ2-7
CDR3aa: CASSTGTSILYEQYF
CDR3nt: TGTGCCAGCAGCACCGGGACATCCATTCTCTACGAGCAGTACTTC

v_gene: TRBV2
abundance: once
d_gene: -
j_gene: TRBJ1-4
CDR3aa: CASRRTTNEKLFF
CDR3nt: TGTGCCAGCAGGAGAACAACTAATGAAAAACTGTTTTTT

v_gene: TRBV4-1
abundance: -
d_gene: TRBD2
j_gene: TRBJ2-3
CDR3aa: CASSQPGTSGNTQYF
CDR3nt: TGCGCCAGCAGCCAACCCGGGACTAGCGGGAATACGCAGTATTTT

v_gene: TRBV28
abundance: -
d_gene: -
j_gene: TRBJ1-2
CDR3aa: CASRSSGVGGYTF
CDR3nt: TGTGCCAGCAGGTCATCAGGGGTGGGTGGCTACACCTTC